What follows is one T cell receptor (beta chain) and its context. Its antigen is not identified. The CDR3 is made up of 12 amino acids. Germline-derived CDR1 and CDR2 are MNHNS and SASEGT. V lost 10 bases, J lost 4 bases, and 11 bases lay in between. UMIs and a universal primer site were added when TCR cDNA was made by 5'RACE template switching. A single record per CDR3 protein comes from TCRdb applying MiXCR to the 5' RACE reads. The table includes some 120,000 distinct CDR3 sequences, over 12% detected once. This sample is drawn from a study of T cells after yellow fever vaccination. Points from the study as a whole: A secondary response was less intense yet reached its peak sooner, at day 5 versus 15. Reappearing after the booster were most of the clones from primary vaccination (96% CD4, approximately 88% CD8).

The rearrangement links TRBV6-1 to TRBJ1-5, with a weak D call TRBD1 (6 bases). Sample: CD8+ T cells sorted from PBMCs, taken 5 days after the yellow fever booster vaccination. This sequence was found in a man between 18 and 29 years old who received the YFV17D yellow fever vaccine. The CDR3 reads CATRGLNQPQHF. DNA for the CDR3: TGTGCCACACGGGGGCTTAATCAGCCCCAGCATTTT.